The next 29 T cell receptor beta chains were all read from a single sample in a study of blood T cells in healthy people across ages. Primed by a sample-barcoded 5' primer and a J-beta primer mix, a second PCR proceeded for about 6 to 12 cycles. From the 5' RACE reads, TCRdb called clonotypes with MiXCR, one entry per CDR3 protein. The sample comprises about 1 million distinct CDR3 sequences, under 45% of which are singletons, and 15% to 20% rests with the top ten. Material for sequencing was blood. These receptors came from a woman aged 60-70 years in good health.

This clonotype came up a few times. This sequence may be a read error, since a much larger clone differs from it by one base. V is TRBV6-5 and J is TRBJ2-7; D is unresolved. Per germline, CDR1 MNHEY and CDR2 SVGAGI. The CDR3 runs 18 residues. DNA of the CDR3: TGTGCCAGCAGTTACGAAGAAGGTGCCGGCCCAGACTCCTACGAGCAGAACTTC. It translates to CASSYEEGAGPDSYEQNF.

The chain carries TRBV7-9 and TRBJ2-7; TRBD2 is a possible D gene (6 bases). The germline CDR1 and CDR2 sequences are SEHNR and FQNEAQ (reference sequence). V was trimmed by 3 bases and J by 3 bases, leaving 12 bases between them. The CDR3 is 14 residues long. CDR3 sequence: CASSFDGSVYEQYF. CDR3 nucleotides: TGTGCCAGCAGCTTTGACGGGAGTGTCTACGAGCAGTACTTC. Together with reference TRBV7-9 and TRBJ2-7, the CDR3 gives the full variable domain: DTGVSQNPRHKITKRGQNVTFRCDPISEHNRLYWYRQTLGQGPEFLTYFQNEAQLEKSRLLSDRFSAERPKGSFSTLEIQRTEQGDSAMYLCASSFDGSVYEQYFGPGTRLTVT.

Comment on this clonotype: Its ends do not fully match the called genes, so a read error is possible. V and J are TRBV11-2 and TRBJ1-2, with D tentatively TRBD1 (5 bases). CDR3 size: 13 residues. CDR1 is SGHAT and CDR2 is FQNNGV in the germline V gene. The CDR3 spells CASTGGAFYSYTF. The DNA of the CDR3 is TGTGCCAGCACTGGAGGGGCTTTCTATAGCTATACCTTC.

The V and J genes are TRBV12-3 or TRBV12-4 and TRBJ2-3, with D tentatively TRBD2 (5 bases). Trimming removed 4 bases from V and 6 bases from J, with 17 bases in between. The CDR3 is made up of 15 amino acids. The CDR3 DNA reads as TGTGCCAGCAGTTGGTGGAGCGGTTCGTCCGATACGCAGTATTTT. As protein: CASSWWSGSSDTQYF.

V is TRBV5-1 and J is TRBJ2-5; TRBD2 aligns across 7 bases. The CDR3 is made up of 15 amino acids. The germline CDR1 and CDR2 sequences are SGHRS and YFSETQ. The V gene end was trimmed by 3 bases and the J gene end by 11 bases; junction bases not matched to a gene: 16. The CDR3 protein is CASSYRGLPVDEQYF. The CDR3 DNA is TGCGCCAGCAGCTATAGGGGACTACCCGTGGATGAGCAGTACTTC.

V usage is TRBV29-1 and J usage is TRBJ1-1; no definite D call. Trimming pared 2 bases from V and 7 bases from J, leaving 11 bases between. CDR1 and CDR2 (germline): SQVTM, ANQGSEA. The CDR3 runs 12 residues. This CDR3 is CSVESGSVEAFF. CDR3 coding DNA: TGCAGCGTTGAAAGTGGAAGCGTTGAAGCTTTCTTT.

This sequence joins TRBV18 and TRBJ2-4; TRBD1 is a possible D gene (6 bases). There are 16 residues in the CDR3. Germline CDR1 is KGHSH and CDR2 is LQKENI. The ends were cut back, 3 bases at V and 0 bases at J, with 12 bases in the middle. CDR3 sequence reads: CASSPPGTIAKNIQYF. The CDR3 DNA follows: TGTGCCAGCTCACCTCCCGGGACAATAGCCAAAAACATTCAGTACTTC.

The V call is TRBV20-1, the J call TRBJ2-1, with 10 bases aligning to TRBD2. The germline V gene encodes CDR1 DFQATT and CDR2 SNEGSKA (reference sequence). This CDR3 has 15 amino acids. J lost 6 bases, V lost 5 bases, and 10 bases had no gene match. The CDR3 DNA reads as TGCAGTGCTGGCCAGTTAGCGGGAGGTTCCAATGAGCAGTTCTTC. It yields the protein CSAGQLAGGSNEQFF.

In nucleotides, the CDR3 is TGTGCCCTCCGAGCCTCGGGACAGGGCTACACCTTC. Amino acids: CALRASGQGYTF. The chain is built from TRBV28 and TRBJ1-2; 7 bases align to TRBD1. This CDR3 has 12 amino acids. CDR1 and CDR2 from the germline V gene are MDHEN and SYDVKM. V lost 11 bases and J lost 8; bases outside the gene matches: 11.

The J gene is TRBJ2-5, the V gene TRBV7-9; 9 nucleotides agree with TRBD2. The V gene end was trimmed by 5 bases and the J gene end by 2 bases; junction bases not matched to a gene: 12. The CDR3 is made up of 17 amino acids. The germline V gene encodes CDR1 SEHNR and CDR2 FQNEAQ (reference sequence). The DNA of the CDR3 is TGTGCCAGCAGCCCCGCATCTCGCGGGAGGGGGCAAGAGACCCAGTACTTC. Its translation: CASSPASRGRGQETQYF.

The rearrangement joins TRBV7-2 to TRBJ2-4; the D gene is possibly TRBD1 (5 bases). The closer fit of TRBJ2-5 to the DNA end suggests the J call may be wrong. The germline gives CDR1 SGHTA, CDR2 FQGNSA. The CDR3 runs 13 residues. In DNA, the CDR3 is TGTGCCAGCACCATGCGGACACAAGAGACCCAGTACTTC. Encoded protein: CASTMRTQETQYF.

This clonotype was seen many times. The V and J genes are TRBV10-3 and TRBJ2-7, with 9 positions matching TRBD2. The V segment lost 4 bases and the J segment 5 bases; nucleotides outside the gene matches: 9. CDR1 and CDR2 from the germline V gene are ENHRY and SYGVKD. The CDR3 extends over 15 amino acids. The CDR3, as DNA: TGTGCCATCAGTGTGGGAGCGGGAGGTTATGACGAGCAGTACTTC. It yields the protein CAISVGAGGYDEQYF.

The chain is built from TRBV12-3 or TRBV12-4 and TRBJ2-3; 9 bases line up with TRBD2. V shed 5 bases and J 10 bases; nucleotides not matched to a gene: 13. The CDR3 contains 15 residues. The DNA of the CDR3 is TGTGCCAGCAGTCCCATAGCGGGAGTCGGTCTGGCGCAGTATTTT. Protein sequence: CASSPIAGVGLAQYF.

This clonotype was counted only a few times. The chain joins TRBV21-1 to TRBJ2-5. TRBV21-1 is a pseudogene segment. The CDR3 length is 12 residues. CDR3 loop: CASSKREETQYF. For the CDR3, the DNA is TGTGCCAGCAGCAAAAGGGAAGAGACCCAGTACTTC.

This chain joins TRBV12-3 or TRBV12-4 and TRBJ2-5, with D hard to call. The length of the CDR3 is 17 residues. Trimming removed 1 base from V and 0 bases from J, with 15 bases in between. The CDR3 nucleotides are TGTGCCAGCAGTTTAGGGTTGGGAATTGGCGACCAAGAGACCCAGTACTTC. Protein product: CASSLGLGIGDQETQYF.

V gene TRBV27 combines with J gene TRBJ2-1; a possible D gene is TRBD2 (5 bases). Trimming removed 0 bases at V and 5 bases at J, with 17 bases between. The CDR3 is made up of 17 amino acids. Per germline, CDR1 MNHEY and CDR2 SMNVEV (reference sequence). The CDR3: CASSLSAGWGYDNEQFF. The CDR3 coding sequence is TGTGCCAGCAGTTTATCTGCGGGTTGGGGTTACGACAATGAGCAGTTCTTC.

This clonotype was seen more than once but under ten times. The V call is TRBV20-1, the J call TRBJ2-3, with TRBD2 identical over 7 bases. The junction had 8 bases not matched to a gene; V was cut back by 0 bases and J by 8 bases. Looked up from germline, CDR1 is DFQATT and CDR2 is SNEGSKA (reference sequence). The CDR3 length is 14 residues. The CDR3 loop is CSARDASGHSTQYF. DNA for the CDR3: TGCAGTGCTAGAGATGCTAGCGGCCATTCTACGCAGTATTTT.

This clonotype has just a few counts. The V and J genes are TRBV12-3 or TRBV12-4 and TRBJ2-1; D possibly corresponds to TRBD1 (6 bases). V dropped 5 bases and J dropped 5 bases, with 10 bases sitting between them. The length of the CDR3 is 13 residues. CDR3: CASSVTGHNEQFF. CDR3 DNA sequence: TGTGCCAGCAGTGTGACAGGCCACAATGAGCAGTTCTTC.

This clonotype was observed a few times. V and J are TRBV10-3 and TRBJ2-3; D is unclear. V was shortened by 3 bases and J by 5 bases, with 12 bases between the two germline ends. Per the germline V gene, CDR1 is ENHRY and CDR2 is SYGVKD. The CDR3 extends over 14 amino acids. This CDR3 is CAISENPGIDTQYF. CDR3 DNA sequence: TGTGCCATCAGTGAAAACCCTGGGATAGATACGCAGTATTTT.

The rearrangement uses TRBV11-2 and TRBJ2-7; a weak D match, TRBD2 (7 bases). The germline CDR1 and CDR2 sequences are SGHAT and FQNNGV. The CDR3 is 15 amino acids. V gave up 4 bases and J gave up 3 bases, with 16 bases separating them. This chain's CDR3 is CASSSTQGGVYEQYF. CDR3 DNA sequence: TGTGCCAGCAGCTCGACACAGGGAGGGGTCTACGAGCAGTACTTC.

The CDR3: CASSSTSFRGTDTQYF. The CDR3 DNA sequence: TGTGCCAGCAGTTCGACTAGCTTCCGAGGGACAGATACGCAGTATTTT. J is TRBJ2-3 and V is TRBV7-9; 7 bases are shared with TRBD2. V shed 6 bases, J shed 3 bases, and the junction held 12 bases outside the gene matches. The CDR3 contains 16 residues. Germline-derived CDR1 and CDR2 are SEHNR and FQNEAQ (reference sequence).

This clonotype was detected only a few times. The chain carries TRBV20-1 and TRBJ2-7, with 8 bases matching TRBD2. Looked up from germline, CDR1 is DFQATT and CDR2 is SNEGSKA (reference sequence). V shed 5 bases and J 5 bases; nucleotides not matched to a gene: 8. The CDR3 contains 13 residues. CDR3 DNA sequence: TGCAGTGCTTATACCGGGACTAGGGACGAGCAGTACTTC. Translated, it gives CSAYTGTRDEQYF.

J is TRBJ2-2 and V is TRBV27, with D perhaps matching TRBD1 or TRBD2 (5 bases each). The CDR3 totals 13 residues. Germline values: CDR1 MNHEY, CDR2 SMNVEV (reference sequence). V shed 8 bases and J shed 3 bases, with 10 bases lying between them. The CDR3 DNA reads TGTGCCAGCTTGGGACCATACACCGGGGAGCTGTTTTTT. Translation gives CASLGPYTGELFF.

The gene calls are TRBV6-2 or TRBV6-3 and TRBJ2-1; TRBD1 aligns across 8 bases. The length of the CDR3 is 15 residues. Germline V gene data show CDR1 as MNHEY and CDR2 as SVGEGT. V gave up 6 bases and J gave up 7 bases; unmatched junction bases: 11. The CDR3 DNA is TGTGCCAGCAGCCCCCTAGGGGGACAGGTAAATGAGCAGTTCTTC. It is translated as CASSPLGGQVNEQFF.

This chain uses TRBV29-1 with TRBJ2-3; D is uncertain. V dropped 4 bases and J dropped 4 bases, with 15 bases sitting between them. CDR1 is SQVTM and CDR2 is ANQGSEA in the germline V gene. This CDR3 is 14 amino acids long. CDR3 protein: CSVGPVDSPDTQYF. The CDR3 DNA follows: TGCAGCGTTGGGCCAGTGGATAGCCCAGATACGCAGTATTTT.

J is TRBJ1-1 and V is TRBV6-6; 8 bases map to TRBD1. With V trimmed by 7 bases and J by 2 bases, 12 bases remained unmatched. The CDR3 sequence is 16 residues long. Germline CDR1 and CDR2: MNHNY and SVGAGI (reference sequence). Here the CDR3 reads CASTLSGGTTNTEAFF. The CDR3 DNA sequence: TGTGCCAGCACCTTATCAGGGGGCACCACTAACACTGAAGCTTTCTTT.

The chain joins TRBV9 to TRBJ2-7; 9 nucleotides line up with TRBD1. Trimming took 3 bases from V and 4 from J; bases not matched to a gene: 8. The germline gives CDR1 SGDLS, CDR2 YYNGEE. The CDR3 has 15 residues. The CDR3 DNA is TGTGCCAGCAGCGCGCCCGGGACAGGGAGGTACGAGCAGTACTTC. Protein sequence: CASSAPGTGRYEQYF.

Comments on this clonotype: An end of the junction does not agree with germline; a read error may underlie this. The chain uses TRBV7-3 and TRBJ2-3; no reliable D call. From germline, CDR1 is SGHTA and CDR2 FQGTGA. The length of the CDR3 is 14 residues. The CDR3 reads CTSSLTLNTDTQYF. CDR3 DNA sequence: TGTACCAGCAGCTTGACGCTCAACACAGATACGCAGTATTTT.

V gene TRBV6-5 combines with J gene TRBJ2-3; a possible D gene is TRBD1 (7 bases). The length of the CDR3 is 15 residues. CDR1 is MNHEY, CDR2 SVGAGI, per germline. Trimming took off 7 bases at V and 2 bases at J, with 16 bases between the two ends. The CDR3 DNA reads as TGTGCCAGCACCGGGCGGGGACAGCTCACAGATACGCAGTATTTT. Its protein product is CASTGRGQLTDTQYF.